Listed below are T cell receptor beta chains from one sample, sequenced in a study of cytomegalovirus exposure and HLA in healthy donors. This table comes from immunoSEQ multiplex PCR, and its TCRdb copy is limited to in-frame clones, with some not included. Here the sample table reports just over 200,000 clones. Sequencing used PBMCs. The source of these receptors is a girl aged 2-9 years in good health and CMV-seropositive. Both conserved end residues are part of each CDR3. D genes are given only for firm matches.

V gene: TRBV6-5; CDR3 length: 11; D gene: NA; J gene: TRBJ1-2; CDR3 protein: CASSTLNGYTF; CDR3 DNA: TGTGCCAGCAGTACTCTAAATGGCTACACCTTC
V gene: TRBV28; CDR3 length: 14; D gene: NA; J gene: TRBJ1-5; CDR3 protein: CASSLAGVGQPQHF; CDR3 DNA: TGTGCCAGCAGTTTGGCAGGGGTGGGACAGCCCCAGCATTTT
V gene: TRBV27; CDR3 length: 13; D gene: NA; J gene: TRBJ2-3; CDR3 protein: CASSSSLTDTQYF; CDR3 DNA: TGTGCCAGCAGTTCCTCTCTCACAGATACGCAGTATTTT
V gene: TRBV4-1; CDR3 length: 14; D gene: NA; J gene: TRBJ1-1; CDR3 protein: CASSRTTENTEAFF; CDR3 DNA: TGCGCCAGCAGCCGAACGACAGAGAACACTGAAGCTTTCTTT
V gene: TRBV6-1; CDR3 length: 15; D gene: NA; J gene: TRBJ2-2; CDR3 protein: CASSEPGSRTGELFF; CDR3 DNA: TGTGCCAGCAGTGAACCGGGATCGCGCACCGGGGAGCTGTTTTTT
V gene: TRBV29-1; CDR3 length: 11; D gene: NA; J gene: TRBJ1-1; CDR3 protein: CSARQSETAFF; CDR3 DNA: TGCAGCGCAAGACAGTCCGAAACGGCTTTCTTT
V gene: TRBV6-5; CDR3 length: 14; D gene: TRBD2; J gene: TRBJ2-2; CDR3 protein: CASTLAGPGGELFF; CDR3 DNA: TGTGCCAGCACCCTAGCGGGCCCCGGCGGGGAGCTGTTTTTT
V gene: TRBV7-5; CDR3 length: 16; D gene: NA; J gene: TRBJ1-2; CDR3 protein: CVRILIPDRLVYGYTF; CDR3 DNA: TGTGTCAGAATCTTAATTCCGGACAGGTTAGTCTATGGCTACACCTTC
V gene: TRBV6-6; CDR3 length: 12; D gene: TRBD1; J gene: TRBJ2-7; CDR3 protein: CASTGQSYEQYF; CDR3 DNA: TGTGCCAGCACGGGACAGTCGTACGAGCAGTACTTC
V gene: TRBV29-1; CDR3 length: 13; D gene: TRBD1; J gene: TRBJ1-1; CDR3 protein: CSAVTGAVAEAFF; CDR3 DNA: TGCAGCGCTGTGACAGGGGCTGTGGCTGAAGCTTTCTTT
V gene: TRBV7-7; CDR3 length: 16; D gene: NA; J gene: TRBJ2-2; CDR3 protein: CASSLSTFYAAGELFF; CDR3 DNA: TGTGCTAGCAGCTTATCTACCTTTTACGCCGCCGGGGAGCTGTTTTTT
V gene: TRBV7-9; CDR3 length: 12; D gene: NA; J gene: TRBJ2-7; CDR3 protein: CASSLGQYEQYF; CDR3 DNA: TGTGCCAGCAGCTTAGGGCAGTACGAGCAGTACTTC
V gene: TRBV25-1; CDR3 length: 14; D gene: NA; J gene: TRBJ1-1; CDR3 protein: CASTGLPRGTEAFF; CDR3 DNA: TGTGCCAGCACCGGGCTTCCTAGGGGCACTGAAGCTTTCTTT
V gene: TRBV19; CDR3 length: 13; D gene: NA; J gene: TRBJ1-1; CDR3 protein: CASSISWNTEAFF; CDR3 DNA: TGTGCCAGTAGTATAAGCTGGAACACTGAAGCTTTCTTT
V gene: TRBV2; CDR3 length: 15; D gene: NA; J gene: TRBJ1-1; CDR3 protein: CASSGTRQRNTEAFF; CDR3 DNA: TGTGCCAGCAGTGGTACCCGACAGAGGAACACTGAAGCTTTCTTT
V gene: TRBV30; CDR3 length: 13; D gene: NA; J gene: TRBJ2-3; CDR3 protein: CAWSFLSTDTQYF; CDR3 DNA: TGTGCCTGGAGTTTTTTAAGCACAGATACGCAGTATTTT
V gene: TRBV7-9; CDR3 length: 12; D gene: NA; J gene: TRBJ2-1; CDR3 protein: CASSLGRLVEFF; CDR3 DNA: TGTGCCAGCAGCTTAGGTCGGTTAGTGGAGTTCTTC
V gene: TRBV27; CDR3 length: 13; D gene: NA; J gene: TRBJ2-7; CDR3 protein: CASSLLSGDEQYF; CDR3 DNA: TGTGCCAGCAGTTTATTAAGCGGCGACGAGCAGTACTTC
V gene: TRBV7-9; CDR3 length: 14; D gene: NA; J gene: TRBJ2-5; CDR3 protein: CASSPRGQRETQYF; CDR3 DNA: TGTGCCAGCAGCCCGCGTGGACAGAGAGAGACCCAGTACTTC
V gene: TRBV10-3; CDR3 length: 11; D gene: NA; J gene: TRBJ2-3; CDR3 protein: CAISSGDTQYF; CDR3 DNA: TGTGCCATCAGTTCGGGAGATACGCAGTATTTT
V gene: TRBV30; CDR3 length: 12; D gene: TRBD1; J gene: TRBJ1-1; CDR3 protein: CAWSNTGTGAFF; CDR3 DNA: TGTGCCTGGAGTAATACCGGGACAGGGGCTTTCTTT
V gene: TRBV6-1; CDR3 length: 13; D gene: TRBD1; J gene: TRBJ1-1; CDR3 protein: CASRQGAYTEAFF; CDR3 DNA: TGTGCCAGCAGACAGGGGGCCTACACTGAAGCTTTCTTT
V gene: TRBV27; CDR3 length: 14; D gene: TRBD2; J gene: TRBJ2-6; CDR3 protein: CASSLSGGGNVLTF; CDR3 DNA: TGTGCCAGCAGTTTAAGCGGGGGCGGGAACGTCCTGACTTTC
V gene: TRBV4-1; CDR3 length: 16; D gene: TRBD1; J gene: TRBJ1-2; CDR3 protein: CASSQDWETGGDGYTF; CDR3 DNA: TGCGCCAGCAGCCAAGATTGGGAAACAGGGGGGGATGGCTACACCTTC
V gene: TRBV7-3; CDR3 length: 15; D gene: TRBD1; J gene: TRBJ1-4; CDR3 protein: CASSSTGATNEKLFF; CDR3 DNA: TGTGCCAGCAGCTCCACAGGGGCAACTAATGAAAAACTGTTTTTT
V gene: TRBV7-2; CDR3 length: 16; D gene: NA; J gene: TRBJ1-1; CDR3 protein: CASSSTGPGGNTEAFF; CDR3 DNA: TGTGCCAGCAGCTCCACGGGACCCGGGGGGAACACTGAAGCTTTCTTT
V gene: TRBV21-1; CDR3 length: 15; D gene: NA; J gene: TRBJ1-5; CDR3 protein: CASTLTGDFNQPQHF; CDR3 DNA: TGTGCCAGCACCCTGACAGGGGATTTCAATCAGCCCCAGCATTTT
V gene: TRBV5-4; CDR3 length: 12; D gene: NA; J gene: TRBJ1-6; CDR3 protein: CASSEQNSPLHF; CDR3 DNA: TGTGCCAGCAGCGAACAGAATTCACCCCTCCACTTT
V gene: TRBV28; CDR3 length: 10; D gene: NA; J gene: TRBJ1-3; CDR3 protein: CAPFRNTIYF; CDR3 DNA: TGTGCCCCCTTTCGAAACACCATATATTTT
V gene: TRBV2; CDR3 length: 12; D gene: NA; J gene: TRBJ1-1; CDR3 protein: CASISTHTEAFF; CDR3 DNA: TGTGCCAGCATTTCGACACACACTGAAGCTTTCTTT